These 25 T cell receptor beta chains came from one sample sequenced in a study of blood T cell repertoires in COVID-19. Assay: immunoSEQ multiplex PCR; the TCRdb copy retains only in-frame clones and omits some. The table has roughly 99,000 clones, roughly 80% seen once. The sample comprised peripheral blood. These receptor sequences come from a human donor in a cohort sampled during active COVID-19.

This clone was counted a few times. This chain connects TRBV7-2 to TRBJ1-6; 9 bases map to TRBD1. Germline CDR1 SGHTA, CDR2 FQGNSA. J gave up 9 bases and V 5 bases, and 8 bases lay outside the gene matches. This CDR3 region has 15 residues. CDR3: CASSRGQGRVSPLHF. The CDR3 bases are TGTGCCAGCAGCCGTGGACAGGGGAGAGTTTCACCCCTCCACTTT.

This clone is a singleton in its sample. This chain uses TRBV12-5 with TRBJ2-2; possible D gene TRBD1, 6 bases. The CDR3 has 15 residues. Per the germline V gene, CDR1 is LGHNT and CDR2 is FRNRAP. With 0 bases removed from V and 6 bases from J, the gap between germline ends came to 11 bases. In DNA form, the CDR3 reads TGTGCTAGTGGTTTGGTACTTGGGACACCCGGGGAGCTGTTTTTT. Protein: CASGLVLGTPGELFF.

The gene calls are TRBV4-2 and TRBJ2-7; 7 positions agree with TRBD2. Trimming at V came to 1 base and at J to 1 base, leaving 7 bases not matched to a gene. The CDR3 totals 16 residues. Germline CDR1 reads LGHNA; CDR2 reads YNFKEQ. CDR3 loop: CASSQGPGGSSYEQYF. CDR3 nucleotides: TGTGCCAGCAGCCAAGGCCCTGGCGGGAGTTCCTACGAGCAGTACTTC.

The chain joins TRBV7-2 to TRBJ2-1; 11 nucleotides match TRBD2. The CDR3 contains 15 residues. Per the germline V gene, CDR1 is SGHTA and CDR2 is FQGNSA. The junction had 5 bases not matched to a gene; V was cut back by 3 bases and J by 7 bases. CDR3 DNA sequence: TGTGCCAGCAGCTTTTTGGTAGCGGGAGGGAATGAGCAGTTCTTC. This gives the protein CASSFLVAGGNEQFF.

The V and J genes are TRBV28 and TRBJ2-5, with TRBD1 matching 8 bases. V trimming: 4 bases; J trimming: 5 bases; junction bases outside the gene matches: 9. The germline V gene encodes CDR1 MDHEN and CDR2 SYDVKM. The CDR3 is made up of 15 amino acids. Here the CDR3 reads CASSSGQAVGETQYF. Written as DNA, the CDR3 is TGTGCCAGCAGTTCGGGACAGGCAGTGGGGGAGACCCAGTACTTC. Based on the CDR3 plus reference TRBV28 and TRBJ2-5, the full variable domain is DVKVTQSSRYLVKRTGEKVFLECVQDMDHENMFWYRQDPGLGLRLIYFSYDVKMKEKGDIPEGYSVSREKKERFSLILESASTNQTSMYLCASSSGQAVGETQYFGPGTRLLVL.

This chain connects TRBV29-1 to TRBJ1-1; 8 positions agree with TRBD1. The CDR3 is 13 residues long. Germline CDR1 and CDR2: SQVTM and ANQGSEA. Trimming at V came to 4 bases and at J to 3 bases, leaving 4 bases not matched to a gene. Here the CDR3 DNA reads TGCAGCGTTGGGACAGGGTCGGACACTGAAGCTTTCTTT. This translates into CSVGTGSDTEAFF.

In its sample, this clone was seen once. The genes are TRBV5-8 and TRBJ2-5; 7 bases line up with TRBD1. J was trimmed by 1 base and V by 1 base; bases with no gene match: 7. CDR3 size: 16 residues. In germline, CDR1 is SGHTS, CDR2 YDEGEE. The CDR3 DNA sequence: TGTGCCAGCAGCTTGTCCGGACAGGCCACCCAAGAGACCCAGTACTTC. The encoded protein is CASSLSGQATQETQYF.

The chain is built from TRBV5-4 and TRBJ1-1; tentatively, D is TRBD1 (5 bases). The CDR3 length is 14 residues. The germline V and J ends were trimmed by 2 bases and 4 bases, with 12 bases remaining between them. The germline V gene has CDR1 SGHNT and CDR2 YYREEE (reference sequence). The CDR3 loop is CASSFQGLGTEAFF. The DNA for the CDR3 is TGTGCCAGCAGCTTTCAGGGTCTGGGCACTGAAGCTTTCTTT.

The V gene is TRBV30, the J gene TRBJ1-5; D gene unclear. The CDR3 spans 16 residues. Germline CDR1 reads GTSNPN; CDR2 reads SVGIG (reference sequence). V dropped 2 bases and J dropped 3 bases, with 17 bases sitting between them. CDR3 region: CAWSPGLQSANQPQHF. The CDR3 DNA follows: TGTGCCTGGAGTCCGGGTTTACAATCGGCCAATCAGCCCCAGCATTTT.

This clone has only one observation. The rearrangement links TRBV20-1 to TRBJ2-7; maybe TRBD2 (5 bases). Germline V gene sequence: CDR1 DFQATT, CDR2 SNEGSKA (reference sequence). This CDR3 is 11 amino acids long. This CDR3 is CRATSPYEQYF. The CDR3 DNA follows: TGCAGGGCCACTAGTCCCTACGAGCAGTACTTC.

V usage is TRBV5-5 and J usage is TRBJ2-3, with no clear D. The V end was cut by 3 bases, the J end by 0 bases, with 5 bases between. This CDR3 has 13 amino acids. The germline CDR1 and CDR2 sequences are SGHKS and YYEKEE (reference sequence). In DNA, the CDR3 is TGTGCCAGCAGCTCCACTAGCACAGATACGCAGTATTTT. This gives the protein CASSSTSTDTQYF. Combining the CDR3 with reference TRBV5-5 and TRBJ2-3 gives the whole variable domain DAGVTQSPTHLIKTRGQQVTLRCSPISGHKSVSWYQQVLGQGPQFIFQYYEKEERGRGNFPDRFSARQFPNYSSELNVNALLLGDSALYLCASSSTSTDTQYFGPGTRLTVL.

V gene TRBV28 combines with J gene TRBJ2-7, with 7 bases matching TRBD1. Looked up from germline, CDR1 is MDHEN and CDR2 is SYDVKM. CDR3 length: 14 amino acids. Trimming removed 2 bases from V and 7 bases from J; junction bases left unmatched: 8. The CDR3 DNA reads TGTGCCAGCAGTTTACCTGGACAGGTCGGAGAGCAGTACTTC. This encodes CASSLPGQVGEQYF.

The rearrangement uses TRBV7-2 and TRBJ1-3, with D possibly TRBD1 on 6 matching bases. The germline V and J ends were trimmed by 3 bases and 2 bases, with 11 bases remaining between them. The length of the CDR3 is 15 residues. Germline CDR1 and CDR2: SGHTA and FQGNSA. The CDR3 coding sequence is TGTGCCAGCAGCTTGGGTTGGGGGCCTGGAAACACCATATATTTT. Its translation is CASSLGWGPGNTIYF.

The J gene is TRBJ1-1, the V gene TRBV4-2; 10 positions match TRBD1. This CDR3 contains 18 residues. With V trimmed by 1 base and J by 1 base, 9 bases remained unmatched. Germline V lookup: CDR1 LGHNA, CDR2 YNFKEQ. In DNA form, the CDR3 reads TGTGCCAGCAGCCAAGCCGGGACAGGGGCCTCCGCGAACACTGAAGCTTTCTTT. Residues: CASSQAGTGASANTEAFF.

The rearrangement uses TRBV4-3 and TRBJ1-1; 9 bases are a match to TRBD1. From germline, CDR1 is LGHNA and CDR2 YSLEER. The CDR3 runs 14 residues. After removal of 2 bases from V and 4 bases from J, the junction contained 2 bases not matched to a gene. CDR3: CASSQTTGGTEAFF. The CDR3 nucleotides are TGCGCCAGCAGCCAAACGACAGGGGGCACTGAAGCTTTCTTT.

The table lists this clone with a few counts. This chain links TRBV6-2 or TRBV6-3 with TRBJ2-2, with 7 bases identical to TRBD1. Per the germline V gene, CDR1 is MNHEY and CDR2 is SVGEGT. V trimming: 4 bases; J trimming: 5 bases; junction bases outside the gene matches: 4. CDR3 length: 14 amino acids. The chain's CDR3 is CASSLGGRTGELFF. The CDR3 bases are TGTGCCAGCAGTTTAGGGGGCAGGACCGGGGAGCTGTTTTTT.

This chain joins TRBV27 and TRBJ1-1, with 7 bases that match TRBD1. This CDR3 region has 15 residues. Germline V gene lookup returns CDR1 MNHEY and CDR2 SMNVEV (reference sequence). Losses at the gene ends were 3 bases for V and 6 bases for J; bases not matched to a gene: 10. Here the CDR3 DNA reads TGTGCCAGCAGTTTCGGTCAGGGGGTTGGGGCTGAAGCTTTCTTT. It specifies CASSFGQGVGAEAFF.

The CDR3 reads CASSIGGMNTGELFF. The CDR3 bases are TGTGCCAGTAGTATTGGCGGGATGAACACCGGGGAGCTGTTTTTT. This chain links TRBV19 with TRBJ2-2; D may be TRBD2 (6 bases). This CDR3 contains 15 residues. V shed 3 bases and J shed 1 base, with 9 bases lying between them. Germline values: CDR1 LNHDA, CDR2 SQIVND (reference sequence).

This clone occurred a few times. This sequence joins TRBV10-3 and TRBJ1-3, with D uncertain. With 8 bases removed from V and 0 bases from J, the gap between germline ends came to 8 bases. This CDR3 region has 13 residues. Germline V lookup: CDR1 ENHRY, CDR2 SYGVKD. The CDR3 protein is CAIRDSSGNTIYF. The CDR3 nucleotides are TGTGCCATCCGGGATAGCTCTGGAAACACCATATATTTT.

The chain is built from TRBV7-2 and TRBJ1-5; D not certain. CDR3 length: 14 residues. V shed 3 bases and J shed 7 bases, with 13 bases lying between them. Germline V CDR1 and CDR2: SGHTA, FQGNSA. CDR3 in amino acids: CASSFIASNQPQHF. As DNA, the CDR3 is TGTGCCAGCAGCTTCATAGCCAGTAACCAGCCCCAGCATTTT.

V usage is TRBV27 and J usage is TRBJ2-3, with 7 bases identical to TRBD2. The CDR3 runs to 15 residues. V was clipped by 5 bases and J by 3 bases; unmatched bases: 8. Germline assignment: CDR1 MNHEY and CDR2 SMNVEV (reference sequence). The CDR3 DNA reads TGTGCCAGCAGTGGGGCTGGGGAGGGAACAGATACGCAGTATTTT. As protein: CASSGAGEGTDTQYF.

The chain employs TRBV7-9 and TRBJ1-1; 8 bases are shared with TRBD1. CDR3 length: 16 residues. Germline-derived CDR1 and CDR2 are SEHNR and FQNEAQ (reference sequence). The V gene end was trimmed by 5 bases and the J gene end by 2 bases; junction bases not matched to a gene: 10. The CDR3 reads CASSLSKTGENTEAFF. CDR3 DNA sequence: TGTGCCAGCAGCCTATCAAAGACAGGGGAAAACACTGAAGCTTTCTTT.

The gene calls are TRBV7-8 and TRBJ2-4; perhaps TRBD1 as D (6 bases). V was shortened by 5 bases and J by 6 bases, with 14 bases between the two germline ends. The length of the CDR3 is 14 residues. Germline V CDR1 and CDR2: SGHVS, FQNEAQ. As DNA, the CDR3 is TGTGCCAGCAGCCCAGGGGTCCAGGGAAACATTCAGTACTTC. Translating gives CASSPGVQGNIQYF.

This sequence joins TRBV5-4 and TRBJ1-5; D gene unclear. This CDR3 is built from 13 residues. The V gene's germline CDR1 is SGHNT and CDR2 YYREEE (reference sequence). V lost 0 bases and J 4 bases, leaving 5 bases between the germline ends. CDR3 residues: CASSLERNQPQHF. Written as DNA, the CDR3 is TGTGCCAGCAGCTTGGAGAGAAATCAGCCCCAGCATTTT.

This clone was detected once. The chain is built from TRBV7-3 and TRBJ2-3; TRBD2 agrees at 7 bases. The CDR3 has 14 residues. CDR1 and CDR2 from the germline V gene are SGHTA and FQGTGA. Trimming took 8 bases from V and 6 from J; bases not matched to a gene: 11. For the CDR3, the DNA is TGTGCCAGCTCCAGCGGGGTTGCGTCGGATACGCAGTATTTT. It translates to CASSSGVASDTQYF.